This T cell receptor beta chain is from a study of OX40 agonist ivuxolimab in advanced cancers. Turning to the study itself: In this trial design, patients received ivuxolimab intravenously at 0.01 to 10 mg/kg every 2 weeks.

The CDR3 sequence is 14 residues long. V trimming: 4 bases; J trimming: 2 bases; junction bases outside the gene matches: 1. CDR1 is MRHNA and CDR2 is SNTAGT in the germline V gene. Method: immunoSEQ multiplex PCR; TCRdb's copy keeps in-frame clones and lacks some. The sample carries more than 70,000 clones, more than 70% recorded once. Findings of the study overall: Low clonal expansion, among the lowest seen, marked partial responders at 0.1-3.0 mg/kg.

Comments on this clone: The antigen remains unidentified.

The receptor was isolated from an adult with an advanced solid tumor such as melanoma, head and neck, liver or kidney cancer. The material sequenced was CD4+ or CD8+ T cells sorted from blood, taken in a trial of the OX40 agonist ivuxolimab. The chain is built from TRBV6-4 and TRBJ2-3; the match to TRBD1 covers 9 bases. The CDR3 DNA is TGTGCCAGCAGTGGGGACAGGGCCACAGATACGCAGTATTTT. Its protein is CASSGDRATDTQYF.